The 20 T cell receptor beta chains in this list originate from one sample, sequenced in a study of metastatic and nonmetastatic thyroid tumors. TCRdb re-clonotyped the PCR reads via MiXCR. This sample carries roughly 8,900 clones, approximately 30% of them seen once, and the ten largest clones take 13%. Thyroid surgery was performed in patients who had received no treatment beforehand. The sample consisted of adjacent normal tissue. These receptors all stem from a female donor with papillary thyroid cancer or a benign thyroid nodule (not recorded which). Some clones in this sample may be carry-over from other donors' samples.

Relative to its sample, this clone is medium-sized. The chain carries TRBV6-5 and TRBJ2-6; 8 positions agree with TRBD1. There are 18 residues in the CDR3. Per the germline V gene, CDR1 is MNHEY and CDR2 is SVGAGI. With V trimmed by 6 bases and J by 5 bases, 15 bases remained unmatched. The CDR3 DNA is TGTGCCAGCAGCCCGGGACAGGAGGAATCACATCGGGCCAACGTCCTGACTTTC. It codes for CASSPGQEESHRANVLTF.

The chain has TRBV6-2 or TRBV6-3 and TRBJ2-5; D unclear. V lost 8 bases and J lost 5, with 21 bases in between. From germline, CDR1 is MNHEY and CDR2 SVGEGT. This CDR3 is built from 15 residues. The CDR3 loop is CASGLVVWQVETQYF. The DNA for the CDR3 is TGTGCCAGCGGCTTAGTGGTTTGGCAAGTGGAGACCCAGTACTTC.

This clone is termed medium-sized (0.01 to 0.1%). The chain links TRBV20-1 to TRBJ2-5, with D perhaps matching TRBD1 or TRBD2 (5 bases each). The CDR3 is 12 amino acids. The V gene's germline CDR1 is DFQATT and CDR2 SNEGSKA (reference sequence). V was clipped by 6 bases and J by 2 bases, with 10 bases between them. The CDR3 DNA is TGCAGTGCCCCCTGGGGGCAAGAGACCCAGTACTTC. It specifies CSAPWGQETQYF.

The chain is built from TRBV6-4 and TRBJ2-7; 7 bases agree with TRBD1. The germline CDR1 and CDR2 sequences are MRHNA and SNTAGT. CDR3 length equals 21 residues. After removal of 6 bases from V and 0 bases from J, the junction contained 26 bases not matched to a gene. The CDR3 sequence is CASRNFVETGMSESLSYEQYF. Here the CDR3 DNA reads TGTGCCAGCAGAAATTTTGTCGAGACAGGGATGTCCGAGTCCCTCTCCTACGAGCAGTACTTC.

By sample share, this clone is medium-sized (0.01 to 0.1%). CDR3 residues: CASSEGAVMPGEAFF. The CDR3, as DNA: TGTGCCAGCAGTGAAGGGGCAGTTATGCCAGGTGAAGCTTTCTTT. This rearrangement joins TRBV2 to TRBJ1-1; D unclear. The length of the CDR3 is 15 residues. The ends were cut back, 1 base at V and 7 bases at J, with 16 bases in the middle. Germline V lookup: CDR1 SNHLY, CDR2 FYNNEI.

This clone was observed many times. The chain combines TRBV3-1 with TRBJ2-2; no clear D. Germline CDR1 is LGHDT and CDR2 is YNNKEL (reference sequence). The CDR3 has 14 residues. V was trimmed by 7 bases and J by 3 bases, leaving 12 bases between them. CDR3 DNA: TGTGCCAGCACCAAGGGCAGCTACACCGGGGAGCTGTTTTTT. It encodes CASTKGSYTGELFF.

This clone appeared many times. A much more abundant neighbour one base away suggests this may be a read error. The sample has other DNA sequences that encode this CDR3 too. The chain's CDR3 is CASSLGVGVSNEQFF. CDR3 DNA sequence: TGTGCTAGCAGCCTAGGAGTGGGAGTTTCGAATGAGCAGTTCTTC. The rearrangement joins TRBV7-7 to TRBJ2-1; TRBD2 might be the D (5 bases). The CDR3 consists of 15 residues. Germline values: CDR1 SSHAT, CDR2 FNYEAQ (reference sequence). The whole variable domain, filled in from reference TRBV7-7 and TRBJ2-1, reads GAGVSQSPRYKVTKRGQDVTLRCDPISSHATLYWYQQALGQGPEFLTYFNYEAQPDKSGLPSDRFSAERPEGSISTLTIQRTEQRDSAMYRCASSLGVGVSNEQFFGPGTRLTVL.

The sample holds a few counts of this clone. The chain recombines TRBV13 with TRBJ2-2; D unclear. Trimming removed 5 bases at V and 5 bases at J, with 15 bases between. CDR1 is PRHDT and CDR2 is FYEKMQ in the germline V gene (reference sequence). CDR3 length equals 15 residues. The CDR3 bases are TGTGCCAGCAGCCCCAGAAGTTGGTTGACCGGGGAGCTGTTTTTT. Its protein product is CASSPRSWLTGELFF.

This clone was observed many times. V is TRBV3-1 and J is TRBJ1-2, with D possibly TRBD1 on 6 matching bases. Germline CDR1 and CDR2: LGHDT and YNNKEL (reference sequence). Trimming took 0 bases from V and 4 from J, leaving 21 bases between them. The CDR3 is made up of 18 amino acids. The CDR3 DNA sequence: TGTGCCAGCAGCCAAGAAGGGGGGAGGGCAGGGAGGTTCTATGGCTACACCTTC. It translates to CASSQEGGRAGRFYGYTF.

This clone has at least ten counts. A much larger clone is a single base away; this may be a read error. The sample carries other DNA sequences with the same CDR3. This chain links TRBV6-1 with TRBJ2-2, with TRBD2 identical over 9 bases. Trimming removed 6 bases from V and 1 base from J; junction bases left unmatched: 3. There are 15 residues in the CDR3. Germline values: CDR1 MNHNS, CDR2 SASEGT. In DNA, the CDR3 is TGTGCCAGCAGCCCGACTAGCGGGAACACCGGGGAGCTGTTTTTT. Its protein product is CASSPTSGNTGELFF.

This clone was found a few times. CDR3 residues: CASSPGTSGSTDTQYF. In DNA, the CDR3 is TGTGCCAGCAGCCCCGGGACTAGCGGGAGCACAGATACGCAGTATTTT. The genes are TRBV11-1 and TRBJ2-3, with 12 bases fitting TRBD2. Germline CDR1 SGHAT, CDR2 FQDESV (reference sequence). This CDR3 comprises 16 residues. Trimming at V came to 5 bases and at J to 0 bases, leaving 3 bases not matched to a gene.

This clone is medium-sized. This chain links TRBV27 with TRBJ2-7; D might be TRBD1 or TRBD2, each matching 7 bases. V dropped 6 bases and J dropped 2 bases, with 20 bases sitting between them. This CDR3 region has 16 residues. Germline V gene data show CDR1 as MNHEY and CDR2 as SMNVEV (reference sequence). CDR3 nucleotide sequence: TGTGCCAGCAGCCCTTATAAGGCAGGGGGGGCCTACGAGCAGTACTTC. Protein: CASSPYKAGGAYEQYF.

CDR3 in DNA: TGTGCCAGCAGAAGGTACGGGACGCAATACGAGCAGTACTTC. Protein product: CASRRYGTQYEQYF. This chain links TRBV6-1 with TRBJ2-7, with D perhaps TRBD1 or TRBD2 (5 bases each). The CDR3 runs to 14 residues. V dropped 6 bases and J dropped 4 bases, with 16 bases sitting between them. Germline loops: CDR1 MNHNS, CDR2 SASEGT.

The V and J genes are TRBV15 and TRBJ2-7, with TRBD2 matching 11 bases. The CDR3 is made up of 18 amino acids. From germline, CDR1 is LNHNV and CDR2 YYDKDF (reference sequence). Trimming removed 1 base from V and 2 bases from J; junction bases left unmatched: 10. The DNA for the CDR3 is TGTGCCACCAGCAGAGTGGCTAGCGGGAGGACCCCACCCTACGAGCAGTACTTC. Translated: CATSRVASGRTPPYEQYF. Full variable domain (outside the CDR3, taken from reference TRBV15 and TRBJ2-7): DAMVIQNPRYQVTQFGKPVTLSCSQTLNHNVMYWYQQKSSQAPKLLFHYYDKDFNNEADTPDNFQSRRPNTSFCFLDIRSPGLGDTAMYLCATSRVASGRTPPYEQYFGPGTRLTVT.

This clone was observed many times. The genes are TRBV4-1 and TRBJ2-1; D not certain. The V gene's germline CDR1 is MGHRA and CDR2 YSYEKL. The CDR3 is made up of 14 amino acids. Deletions cut 4 bases from V and 2 bases from J, with 9 bases between. The CDR3 region has the DNA TGCGCCAGCAGCCCGATGGAAGCCTACAATGAGCAGTTCTTC. Translating gives CASSPMEAYNEQFF.

This clone is medium-sized (0.01 to 0.1%). The V gene is TRBV6-1, the J gene TRBJ1-2, with 8 bases identical to TRBD1. Unmatched junction bases numbered 3, after V lost 5 bases and J lost 4 bases. Germline values: CDR1 MNHNS, CDR2 SASEGT. This CDR3 is 13 amino acids long. The CDR3 loop reads CASSFGTGYGYTF. As DNA, the CDR3 is TGTGCCAGCAGTTTCGGGACAGGCTATGGCTACACCTTC.

In this sample, this clone turned up a few times. J is TRBJ1-1 and V is TRBV7-3; D may be TRBD1 (5 bases). V shed 6 bases and J shed 0 bases, with 8 bases lying between them. CDR1 SGHTA and CDR2 FQGTGA come from the germline V gene. The CDR3 has 13 residues. CDR3 in DNA: TGTGCCAGCAGTCAGGGTATGAACACTGAAGCTTTCTTT. It translates to CASSQGMNTEAFF.

The sample holds many counts of this clone. This chain joins TRBV5-1 and TRBJ2-3, with D possibly being TRBD1 or TRBD2 (5 bases each). This CDR3 has 15 amino acids. Germline lookup yields CDR1 SGHRS and CDR2 YFSETQ. V lost 0 bases and J lost 4, with 12 bases in between. In DNA form, the CDR3 reads TGCGCCAGCAGCTTGGACGGGGCAGCCTCAGATACGCAGTATTTT. This translates into CASSLDGAASDTQYF.

V usage is TRBV11-2 and J usage is TRBJ2-2, with a possible D match to TRBD2 (5 bases). In germline, CDR1 is SGHAT, CDR2 FQNNGV. V dropped 1 base and J dropped 5 bases, with 17 bases sitting between them. This CDR3 spans 17 amino acids. CDR3 DNA: TGTGCCAGCAGCTTAGGGATGTTTTTGAGGGAGACCGGGGAGCTGTTTTTT. It specifies CASSLGMFLRETGELFF.

V gene TRBV5-1 combines with J gene TRBJ1-3; D might be TRBD1 (6 bases). Per the germline V gene, CDR1 is SGHRS and CDR2 is YFSETQ. Trimming took off 0 bases at V and 4 bases at J, with 8 bases between the two ends. The CDR3 contains 14 residues. CDR3 sequence reads: CASSLEQGGNTIYF. CDR3 DNA sequence: TGCGCCAGCAGCTTGGAACAGGGCGGAAACACCATATATTTT. Filled out from reference TRBV5-1 and TRBJ1-3, the complete variable domain reads KAGVTQTPRYLIKTRGQQVTLSCSPISGHRSVSWYQQTPGQGLQFLFEYFSETQRNKGNFPGRFSGRQFSNSRSEMNVSTLELGDSALYLCASSLEQGGNTIYFGEGSWLTVV.